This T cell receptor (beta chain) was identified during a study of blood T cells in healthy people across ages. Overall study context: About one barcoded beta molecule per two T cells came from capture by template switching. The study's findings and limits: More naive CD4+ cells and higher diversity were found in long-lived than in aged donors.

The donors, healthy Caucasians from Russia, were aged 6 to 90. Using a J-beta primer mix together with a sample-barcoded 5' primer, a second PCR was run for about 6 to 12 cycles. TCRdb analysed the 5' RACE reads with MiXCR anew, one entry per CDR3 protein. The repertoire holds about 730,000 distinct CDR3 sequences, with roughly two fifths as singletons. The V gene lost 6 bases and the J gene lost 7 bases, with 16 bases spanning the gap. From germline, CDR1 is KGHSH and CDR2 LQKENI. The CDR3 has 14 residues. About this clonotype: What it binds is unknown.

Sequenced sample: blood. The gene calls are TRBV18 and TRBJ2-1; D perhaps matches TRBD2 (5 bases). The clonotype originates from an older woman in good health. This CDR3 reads CASSPGNPKNEQFF. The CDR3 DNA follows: TGTGCCAGCTCTCCGGGAAATCCCAAGAATGAGCAGTTCTTC.